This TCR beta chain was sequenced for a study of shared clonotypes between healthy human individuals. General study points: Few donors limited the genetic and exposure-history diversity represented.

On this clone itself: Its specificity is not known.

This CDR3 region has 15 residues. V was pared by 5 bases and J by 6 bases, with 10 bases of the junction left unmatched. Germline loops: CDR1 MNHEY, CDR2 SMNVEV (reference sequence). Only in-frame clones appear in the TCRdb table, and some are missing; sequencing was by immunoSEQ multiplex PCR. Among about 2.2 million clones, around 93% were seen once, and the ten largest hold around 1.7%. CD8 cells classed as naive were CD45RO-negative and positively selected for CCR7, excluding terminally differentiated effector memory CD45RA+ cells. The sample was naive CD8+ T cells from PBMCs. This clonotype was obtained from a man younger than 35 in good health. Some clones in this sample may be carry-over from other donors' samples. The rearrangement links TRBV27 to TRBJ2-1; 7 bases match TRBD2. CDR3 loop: CASSPTVAGINEQFF. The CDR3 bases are TGTGCCAGCAGTCCTACGGTAGCGGGCATCAATGAGCAGTTCTTC.